This T cell receptor (beta chain) appears in the sequencing data of a study of shared clonotypes between healthy human individuals. The study, taken as a whole, reports: In having few donors, the study represented limited genetic and exposure-history diversity. Richness estimates generally favored naive over memory subsets.

The CDR3 is made up of 16 amino acids. Germline lookup yields CDR1 LGHNA and CDR2 YNFKEQ. V shed 1 base and J 3 bases; nucleotides not matched to a gene: 9. A word on this clone: The antigen remains undetermined.

Only in-frame clones appear in the TCRdb table, and some are missing; sequencing was by immunoSEQ multiplex PCR. The table has 2 million to 2.5 million clones, roughly 92% seen once. Participating donors were healthy, HIV-negative adults free of recent acute infections or vaccinations. Investigators divided CD4+ cells into CD45RA+ naive and CD45RA-negative memory subsets. This receptor was taken from a man in his late teens or twenties in good health. Some clones in this sample may be carry-over from other donors' samples. This sequence joins TRBV4-2 and TRBJ2-7; TRBD2 matches at 7 bases. Sequenced material: naive CD4+ T cells from PBMCs. The subset denotes: CD45RA+ positively selected. CDR3 DNA: TGTGCCAGCAGCCAAGGCGCGGGGCAGCGGGGCTACGAGCAGTACTTC. Protein sequence: CASSQGAGQRGYEQYF.